This is a list of T cell receptor beta chains from one sample in a study of T cell changes during pregnancy in multiple sclerosis. The data were produced by immunoSEQ multiplex PCR, yet TCRdb's version contains in-frame clones alone and is incomplete. The data show tens of thousands of clones, roughly 90% seen once. The source material was CD4+ T cells from peripheral blood mononuclear cells, sampled after pregnancy. The source of these receptors is a female donor with multiple sclerosis, enrolled in a pregnancy study. The CDR3 runs from the conserved cysteine through the conserved F or W. A D gene is named only where the DNA matches it firmly. Clone size is shown for a subset of rows, as once, few, many or a class of expanded clone.

D gene,J gene,clone size,V gene,CDR3 DNA,CDR3 protein
NA,TRBJ1-3,few,TRBV5-4,TGTGCCAGCAGCTTGGGCCGGACAGATGGAAACACCATATATTTT,CASSLGRTDGNTIYF
TRBD2,TRBJ2-5,once,TRBV7-2,TGTGCCAGCAGCTTTGGGGGGGGAGGGGAGACCCAGTACTTC,CASSFGGGGETQYF
NA,TRBJ2-1,NA,TRBV9,TGTGCCAGCAGCGCCCAGGGTAATTCCTACAATGAGCAGTTCTTC,CASSAQGNSYNEQFF
TRBD1,TRBJ1-1,NA,TRBV6-5,TGTGCCAGCAGTGAAAGGGACAGGGCTAATCGGGCTTTCTTT,CASSERDRANRAFF
TRBD1,TRBJ1-6,few,TRBV27,TGTGCCAGCAGTCTATACAGGGGGCGGGATTCACCCCTCCACTTT,CASSLYRGRDSPLHF
NA,TRBJ1-5,NA,TRBV15,TGTGCCACCAGCCGTCGTGGCGGGTCACAGCCCCAGCATTTT,CATSRRGGSQPQHF
TRBD1,TRBJ1-2,NA,TRBV28,TGTGCCCTCAGGGACAGCAACTATGGCTACACCTTC,CALRDSNYGYTF
TRBD1,TRBJ1-2,NA,TRBV5-1,TGCGCCAGCAGCCCTCGACAGGGGGAAGGGTATGGCTACACCTTC,CASSPRQGEGYGYTF
TRBD1,TRBJ1-3,NA,TRBV30,TGTGCCTGGGCCCGGGAACAGGGGAGGTCTGGAAACACCATATATTTT,CAWAREQGRSGNTIYF
TRBD1,TRBJ1-2,once,TRBV5-4,TGTGCCAGCAGCCCCGACGTGGGACAGGGGGCCTATGGCTACACCTTC,CASSPDVGQGAYGYTF
TRBD2,TRBJ2-5,NA,TRBV9,TGTGCCAGCAGCGTAGGACTAGCGGGAAGCGAGACCCAGTACTTC,CASSVGLAGSETQYF
NA,TRBJ2-4,NA,TRBV18,TGTGCCAGCTCACCGGTACGGAGACCCGAAAACATTCAGTACTTC,CASSPVRRPENIQYF
NA,TRBJ2-1,NA,TRBV2,TGTGCCAGCAGCGCTACGGGACACTTATACAATGAGCAGTTCTTC,CASSATGHLYNEQFF
NA,TRBJ1-1,NA,TRBV5-4,TGTGCCAGCAGCCGTCCGGGAATGTTTACTGAAGCTTTCTTT,CASSRPGMFTEAFF
NA,TRBJ1-5,NA,TRBV5-6,TGTGCCAGCAGCTTCCAGGGTTCAAGGCAGCCCCAGCATTTT,CASSFQGSRQPQHF
NA,TRBJ1-5,once,TRBV7-9,TGTGCCAGCAGCTTAGTATTACCAGGGGAAAGCAATCAGCCCCAGCATTTT,CASSLVLPGESNQPQHF
TRBD1,TRBJ2-4,NA,TRBV18,TGTGCCAGCTCAGGGGGACAGGGTGCTACCAAAAACATTCAGTACTTC,CASSGGQGATKNIQYF